This TCR beta chain was found in a study of cytomegalovirus exposure and HLA in healthy donors (dated by TCRdb to 2016 to 2017). About the investigation overall: An earlier analysis of about 560 of the donors reported 276 Gb of sequence data and 117 million unique TCR beta sequences obtained from about 180 million T cells. Besides the first cohort of 666 subjects, a separate validation cohort made up of 90 to 150 different subjects was used. Alongside the repertoire data, information on donor age, sex, ethnicity and CMV serostatus was compiled. Among almost 400 genotyped donors of the cohort, an average of around 240,000 unique TCR beta nucleotide sequences were sequenced per donor, about a sixth of them non-productive. Among the roughly 400 genotyped donors, about 83% belonged to the genetic ancestry cluster associated with self-reported Caucasian donors. The study aimed to test whether signatures of past pathogen exposure could be identified by cataloging public T cell receptors. Genome-wide SNP genotypes for about 60% of the 666 donors were used in a later genetic analysis, which treated that subset as a discovery cohort. The T cell repertoires of roughly 660 subjects were profiled by immunosequencing and related to cytomegalovirus serostatus. A later analysis re-analyzed previously published TCR beta repertoires from roughly 690 donors and added high-resolution HLA genotyping to study TCR occurrence patterns. Class I and class II HLA loci were covered by the typing at four-digit resolution. Typing coverage varied by locus: roughly 629-640 donors for A, B, C, DRB1 and DQB1; more than 500 for DQA1; approximately 570 for DPA1; around 490 for DPB1. Because of strong linkage in the cohort, roughly five DR-DQ haplotypes were treated as single units for association and clustering. An earlier analysis of about 620 of the donors applied high-throughput TCR beta sequencing to assess whether each TCR beta V gene segment acted as functional or pseudogenic. To predict cytomegalovirus infection status, the study combined high-throughput TCR immunosequencing, statistical association of individual TCRs with disease status, and machine learning. Rather than drawing on any new phenotypic data, the later analysis identified candidate immune exposures from TCR beta sequences and the way those sequences occurred across donors. All discovery cohort repertoires had been generated using a single sequencing platform. An early release that covered about 600 HLA-typed donors contained 300 to 350 gigabases of sequencing data and about 93 million unique TCR sequences. Study-level results and caveats: Roughly uniform sequencing depth across donors was assumed in presence/absence analyses, although this assumption may not hold. In a later analysis, HLA-associated TCR beta chains were found to be more clonally expanded and to have lower generation probabilities than equally common non-associated chains. Linkage disequilibrium might explain the correlated functional status among segregating V segments, but an unknown experimental factor could not be ruled out. The cohort was sequenced for TCR beta chains only, and without alpha or paired-chain data the features that could be detected were limited. In a later genetic analysis, a missense DCLRE1C variant was associated with V-gene and J-gene trimming of TCR beta chains, and the association was replicated in an independent cohort. Because counts were too low, approximately 18 rarely observed V segments, including chromosome 9 orphons, were excluded from the earlier analysis of around 590 of the donors. Because some donors lacked HLA typing at each locus, the association tests relied only on the typed subset. Specific HLA alleles were associated with 15,000 to 20,000 TCR beta sequences at a false discovery rate of 0.05 in a later analysis. In a later analysis, the rate of TCR association differed among HLA loci, with DRB1 alleles having the most associated TCRs and HLA-C alleles having the fewest. Most CMV-associated TCR beta chains appeared to be HLA-restricted in a later analysis, and the HLA associations seemed to be driven largely by CMV exposure. In vitro tests confirmed that a few of the cytomegalovirus-associated TCR beta chains recognize cytomegalovirus antigens. Cytomegalovirus status was reported to be diagnosed by the classifier with high specificity and sensitivity in both the original and validation cohorts. A total of 150 or so TCR beta chains were listed by the study as associated with cytomegalovirus. A cluster of highly shared sequence variants was judged likely to be a technical artifact of the sequencing pipeline. A later genetic analysis reported fewer N-insertions in productive TCRs among donors in an Asian-associated ancestry cluster than the roughly 720-donor mean. A later analysis reported that several top co-occurrence clusters appeared linked to parvovirus B19, influenza, CMV and Epstein-Barr virus. It was suggested by the authors that the approach could potentially be generalized to other disease states and immunological phenotypes. The only immune exposure information available for the cohort was CMV serostatus. Across donors, most TCR sequences were observed very rarely, whereas some public TCRs were present in many individuals. Some IMGT-functional V segments, including TRBV6-2 and TRBV6-3, could not be distinguished by the 87-base-pair reads and were therefore excluded. When HLA alleles, especially DR and DQ, strongly co-occurred, attributing TCR associations to individual alleles was difficult. In an earlier analysis of more than 450 of the donors, most TCR beta V segments were observed in productive rearrangements about 87% or about 30% of the time, broadly matching IMGT annotations. A further reported finding was that TCR beta sequences accurately predicted the HLA-A and HLA-B alleles for most subjects in the first cohort.

Trimming takes 2 bases from V and 2 bases from J, and the germline ends sit 13 bases apart. Including cysteine and phenylalanine, the CDR3 has 16 amino acids. Only CDR3 DNA remains: 48 bases, in frame from the first base. The germline V gene yields MGHDK for CDR1 and SYGVNS for CDR2. This clone was observed a few times. It lacks a known antigen. Nothing much larger sits one base from this clone, and base qualities are not available. Library preparation was by the immunoSEQ multiplex PCR assay. The multiplex PCR relied on a mix of 60 forward primers for TCR Vbeta segments and 13 reverse primers for TCR Jbeta segments. Amplification of the CDR3 region of rearranged TCR beta genes was performed with a multiplex PCR assay on genomic DNA. On the Illumina HiSeq System, the amplified TCR beta libraries were sequenced as 87-base-pair reads. The authors processed their data as follows. In a later analysis, 70 million to 95 million unique TCR beta chains were counted across the 650 to 750 repertoires, and approximately 9.9 million of these chains were shared by at least two donors. Raw reads were error-corrected and collapsed into unique sequences with a nearest-neighbor algorithm that merged closely related sequences to remove PCR and sequencing errors. V, D and J gene segments were assigned by aligning CDR3 sequences to IMGT reference sequences. For a sequence to be retained, a match of at least six nucleotides was required to both a V gene segment and a J gene segment. Rearrangements were classified as productive when the CDR3 lacked stop codons and remained in frame with V and J, and all other rearrangements were classified as non-productive. Following IMGT convention, CDR3 was defined as the stretch from the second conserved V-encoded cysteine to the conserved J-encoded phenylalanine. The earlier analysis of about 570 of the donors excluded any sequence lacking an unambiguous match to a single V gene segment. An earlier analysis of fewer than 750 of the donors called V segments functional above 56.7% productive rearrangements and segregating when the between-donor standard deviation exceeded 5%. A statistical classification framework was developed to diagnose cytomegalovirus status using the catalog of TCR beta chain sequences. In a later analysis, TCR nucleotide sequences were compared against IMGT/GENE-DB human TR gene sequences so that V and J genes could be assigned. A later analysis assigned CDR3 sequences and most-parsimonious VDJ recombination scenarios with the TCRdist pipeline. A later analysis defined each TCR beta chain by its CDR3 amino acid sequence plus V-gene family, and excluded reads lacking a unique V-gene family. In a later analysis, fewer than 600 highly shared, low-generation-probability nucleotide sequences were removed to address suspected cross-contamination and a sequencing artifact. For each public chain, a later analysis derived a clonal expansion index from normalized ranks of inferred template counts within each repertoire. A later analysis computed generation probabilities with a VDJ recombination model fitted to out-of-frame rearrangements, and checked the results against IGoR. A later analysis scored TCR-TCR, TCR-HLA and TCR-CMV co-occurrence with hypergeometric tests, applying a repertoire-size bias correction to TCR pairs. To estimate false discovery rates, a later analysis permuted the HLA or CMV assignments 20 times. In a later analysis, co-occurring TCRs were grouped with DBSCAN, and TCRdist sequence similarity was added when clustering was performed within HLA-allele-positive subsets. Repertoires with fewer than 30,000 or more than 120,000 public chains, plus five repertoires with anomalous nucleotide sharing, were excluded from co-occurrence clustering. Sourced from immuneACCESS, this table was stored by TCRdb with only in-frame sequences that have V and J called. A share of the clones is absent; for the studies checked, an unresolved V gene accounts for under half, and the remainder has no known explanation. The DNA gave D and trimming, while V, J and clone size come from that table. This sample holds about 120,000 clones; approximately 70% were observed only once. Nearly 0.9% of the sample goes to the ten largest clones.

The cohort was made up of about 670 healthy bone marrow donors. All cohort members were sampled while nominally healthy, although unrecorded immune exposures were likely present. The donor was CMV seronegative and was included in the group of a few hundred seronegative cohort members. A peripheral blood sample was provided by each donor, and peripheral blood mononuclear cells were used for TCR beta sequencing. The Qiagen DNeasy Blood Extraction Kit was used to extract genomic DNA from the blood cell samples. The receptor was isolated from a woman aged 25 to 39 in good health and CMV-seronegative. Material for sequencing was PBMCs. The receptor chain draws on TRBV25-1 and TRBJ1-5; a weak D assignment points to TRBD1 (6 bases agree). The DNA sequence follows: TGTGCCAGCAGTGAAACAGGGTGGAGTGGCAATCAGCCCCAGCATTTT. Its product reads: CASSETGWSGNQPQHF.